Each of the 20 T cell receptor beta chains below was sequenced from the same sample in a study of cytomegalovirus exposure and HLA in healthy donors. The PCR had 60 Vbeta and 13 Jbeta primers. Using immunoSEQ multiplex PCR, the repertoire was profiled, and TCRdb retains in-frame clones only, with some absent. The sample lists tens of thousands of clones, about 60% seen once, with about a fifth in the top ten. Input material: PBMCs. These receptors were collected from a man in his forties or fifties in good health and CMV-seropositive.

This chain joins TRBV28 and TRBJ2-7, with TRBD2 as a possible D gene (6 bases). The CDR3 is 12 residues long. Trimming removed 10 bases from V and 6 bases from J, with 16 bases in between. Germline V gene lookup returns CDR1 MDHEN and CDR2 SYDVKM. The CDR3 DNA reads TGTGCCACCAACCGCGGGGCTCGCGAGCAGTACTTC. Its protein product is CATNRGAREQYF. Variable domain in full (rest from reference TRBV28 and TRBJ2-7): DVKVTQSSRYLVKRTGEKVFLECVQDMDHENMFWYRQDPGLGLRLIYFSYDVKMKEKGDIPEGYSVSREKKERFSLILESASTNQTSMYLCATNRGAREQYFGPGTRLTVT.

J is TRBJ1-2 and V is TRBV29-1, with TRBD1 as a possible D gene (6 bases). Germline CDR1 reads SQVTM; CDR2 reads ANQGSEA. V was shortened by 4 bases and J by 10 bases, with 13 bases between the two germline ends. The CDR3 loop spans 11 amino acids. The CDR3 DNA is TGCAGCGTTGCCCACAGGGTTGACTACACCTTC. This gives the protein CSVAHRVDYTF.

This chain links TRBV19 with TRBJ2-3; the match to TRBD2 covers 12 bases. Germline CDR1 and CDR2: LNHDA and SQIVND (reference sequence). CDR3 size: 20 residues. The V gene end was trimmed by 2 bases and the J gene end by 0 bases; junction bases not matched to a gene: 12. This CDR3 is CASSISDWLAGGSSTDTQYF. In DNA, the CDR3 is TGTGCCAGTAGTATATCTGACTGGCTAGCGGGGGGGTCTAGCACAGATACGCAGTATTTT. The full variable domain, rest sourced from reference TRBV19 and TRBJ2-3, is DGGITQSPKYLFRKEGQNVTLSCEQNLNHDAMYWYRQDPGQGLRLIYYSQIVNDFQKGDIAEGYSVSREKKESFPLTVTSAQKNPTAFYLCASSISDWLAGGSSTDTQYFGPGTRLTVL.

This clone was picked up a small number of times. The V and J genes are TRBV30 and TRBJ2-3; D unclear. Per germline, CDR1 GTSNPN and CDR2 SVGIG (reference sequence). This CDR3 spans 9 amino acids. V lost 7 bases and J 6 bases, leaving 5 bases between the germline ends. The CDR3 sequence: CALEDTQYF. The CDR3 DNA sequence: TGTGCCTTGGAGGATACGCAGTATTTT.

The chain employs TRBV13 and TRBJ2-3; no reliable D call. V was clipped by 5 bases and J by 2 bases, with 5 bases between them. There are 12 residues in the CDR3. CDR1 and CDR2 (germline): PRHDT, FYEKMQ (reference sequence). The CDR3 is CASSVYTDTQYF. CDR3 nucleotide sequence: TGTGCCAGCAGCGTGTACACAGATACGCAGTATTTT.

This clone was counted a single time. CDR3 DNA: TGCAGCGTCCGGACTAGCGGGAACGTCGAGCAGTACTTC. This sequence encodes CSVRTSGNVEQYF. The chain couples TRBV29-1 to TRBJ2-7; 12 bases are a match to TRBD2. Trimming removed 6 bases from V and 6 bases from J; junction bases left unmatched: 6. This CDR3 spans 13 amino acids. CDR1 is SQVTM, CDR2 ANQGSEA, per germline.

The genes are TRBV5-6 and TRBJ2-1; D might be TRBD1 (5 bases). Between the trimmed V and J ends, which lost 6 bases and 0 bases, there was a span of 10 bases. CDR1 is SGHDT, CDR2 YYEEEE, per germline. This CDR3 region has 14 residues. The CDR3 spells CASTPTVSYNEQFF. For the CDR3, the DNA is TGTGCCAGCACCCCGACAGTCTCCTACAATGAGCAGTTCTTC.

V usage is TRBV18 and J usage is TRBJ1-2; 7 bases fit TRBD1. The J segment lost 6 bases and the V segment lost 3 bases, leaving 10 bases of the junction unmatched. The CDR3 contains 15 residues. Germline CDR1 and CDR2: KGHSH and LQKENI. The DNA for the CDR3 is TGTGCCAGCTCACCTCAAGACAGGGCCGGGAATGGCTACACCTTC. Translation: CASSPQDRAGNGYTF.

The rearrangement links TRBV28 to TRBJ2-3; 8 nucleotides line up with TRBD1. This CDR3 spans 14 amino acids. The germline CDR1 and CDR2 sequences are MDHEN and SYDVKM. The V and J ends lost 4 bases and 8 bases, in that order; junction bases with no gene match: 8. The CDR3 sequence: CASSSAGQVVTQYF. In nucleotides, the CDR3 is TGTGCCAGCAGTTCCGCGGGACAGGTCGTTACGCAGTATTTT.

The J gene is TRBJ1-6, the V gene TRBV30, with D possibly matching TRBD1 (6 bases). Trimming left V 5 bases short and J 8 bases short, with 19 bases between. Per germline, CDR1 GTSNPN and CDR2 SVGIG (reference sequence). The length of the CDR3 is 15 residues. The CDR3 nucleotides read TGTGCCTGGGACCTGACCAGGGGTAGGGATTCACCCCTCCACTTT. It codes for CAWDLTRGRDSPLHF. Full variable domain (missing parts from reference TRBV30 and TRBJ1-6): SQTIHQWPATLVQPVGSPLSLECTVEGTSNPNLYWYRQAAGRGLQLLFYSVGIGQISSEVPQNLSASRPQDRQFILSSKKLLLSDSGFYLCAWDLTRGRDSPLHFGNGTRLTVT.

The V and J genes are TRBV7-9 and TRBJ2-7; weak D call: TRBD1 (6 bases). The germline V gene has CDR1 SEHNR and CDR2 FQNEAQ (reference sequence). This CDR3 spans 12 amino acids. Trimming took off 7 bases at V and 5 bases at J, with 12 bases between the two ends. DNA for the CDR3: TGTGCCAGCAATAGGGGGTCTCACGAGCAGTACTTC. Protein product: CASNRGSHEQYF. Combining the CDR3 with reference TRBV7-9 and TRBJ2-7 gives the whole variable domain DTGVSQNPRHKITKRGQNVTFRCDPISEHNRLYWYRQTLGQGPEFLTYFQNEAQLEKSRLLSDRFSAERPKGSFSTLEIQRTEQGDSAMYLCASNRGSHEQYFGPGTRLTVT.

V gene TRBV7-2 combines with J gene TRBJ1-6, with D uncertain. Germline assignment: CDR1 SGHTA and CDR2 FQGNSA. V lost 5 bases to trimming and J lost 1 base, with 9 bases between them. The CDR3 is made up of 15 amino acids. The CDR3 bases are TGTGCCAGCAGCCCCCGGGGATCCTATAATTCACCCCTCCACTTT. Amino acids: CASSPRGSYNSPLHF.

The V and J genes are TRBV6-6 and TRBJ1-4; 7 nucleotides line up with TRBD1. Germline values: CDR1 MNHNY, CDR2 SVGAGI (reference sequence). The CDR3 has 15 residues. With V trimmed by 7 bases and J by 8 bases, 13 bases remained unmatched. The CDR3 spells CASTPHDRATEKLFF. DNA for the CDR3: TGTGCCAGCACTCCTCACGACAGGGCCACCGAAAAACTGTTTTTT.

V and J are TRBV6-4 and TRBJ1-4; D possibly corresponds to TRBD1 (6 bases). The CDR3 runs to 15 residues. The V end was cut by 0 bases, the J end by 3 bases, with 8 bases between. The V gene's germline CDR1 is MRHNA and CDR2 SNTAGT. The CDR3 sequence: CASSDSGASNEKLFF. The DNA of the CDR3 is TGTGCCAGCAGTGACTCGGGGGCATCTAATGAAAAACTGTTTTTT.

The CDR3 DNA follows: TGTGCCTGGAGTGTACCCGGGAGTTTAGCCGGGGAGCTGTTTTTT. The encoded protein is CAWSVPGSLAGELFF. The rearrangement joins TRBV30 to TRBJ2-2; tentative D call: TRBD2 (6 bases). The CDR3 sequence is 15 residues long. CDR1 and CDR2 (germline): GTSNPN, SVGIG (reference sequence). The germline V and J ends were trimmed by 0 bases and 6 bases, with 14 bases remaining between them.

This clone has a count of ten or more. V usage is TRBV7-9 and J usage is TRBJ2-1; D perhaps matches TRBD1 (6 bases). Germline assignment: CDR1 SEHNR and CDR2 FQNEAQ (reference sequence). V was cut by 1 base and J by 8 bases, with 12 bases left in between. There are 14 residues in the CDR3. CDR3: CASSLVYRDDEQFF. For the CDR3, the DNA is TGTGCCAGCAGCTTAGTCTACAGGGATGATGAGCAGTTCTTC. Full variable domain (missing parts from reference TRBV7-9 and TRBJ2-1): DTGVSQNPRHKITKRGQNVTFRCDPISEHNRLYWYRQTLGQGPEFLTYFQNEAQLEKSRLLSDRFSAERPKGSFSTLEIQRTEQGDSAMYLCASSLVYRDDEQFFGPGTRLTVL.

This clone was detected a few times. The V and J genes are TRBV5-1 and TRBJ2-1; no reliable D call. The CDR3 loop spans 14 amino acids. With 0 bases removed from V and 5 bases from J, the gap between germline ends came to 9 bases. Germline V gives CDR1 SGHRS, CDR2 YFSETQ. CDR3 DNA: TGCGCCAGCAGCTTGGGGCTTTCCGACAATGAGCAGTTCTTC. This encodes CASSLGLSDNEQFF.

This chain links TRBV5-1 with TRBJ2-7; D is ambiguous. V lost 4 bases, J lost 0 bases, and 8 bases lay in between. CDR1 and CDR2 from the germline V gene are SGHRS and YFSETQ. CDR3 length: 13 residues. CDR3 sequence reads: CASSVASSYEQYF. The CDR3, as DNA: TGCGCCAGCAGCGTGGCGAGCTCCTACGAGCAGTACTTC.

In its sample, this clone was seen once. The identical CDR3 is also encoded by other nucleotide sequences in the sample. The chain combines TRBV5-1 with TRBJ2-7, with a possible D match to TRBD1 (6 bases). Germline CDR1 reads SGHRS; CDR2 reads YFSETQ. V lost 4 bases to trimming and J lost 6 bases, with 8 bases between them. The CDR3 is 11 residues long. CDR3 coding DNA: TGCGCCAGCAGCCTAGGGGGCGAGCAGTACTTC. It yields the protein CASSLGGEQYF. Based on the CDR3 plus reference TRBV5-1 and TRBJ2-7, the full variable domain is KAGVTQTPRYLIKTRGQQVTLSCSPISGHRSVSWYQQTPGQGLQFLFEYFSETQRNKGNFPGRFSGRQFSNSRSEMNVSTLELGDSALYLCASSLGGEQYFGPGTRLTVT.

The rearrangement uses TRBV28 and TRBJ2-6; no reliable D call. The CDR3 loop spans 16 amino acids. CDR1 and CDR2 from the germline V gene are MDHEN and SYDVKM. V was pared by 2 bases and J by 0 bases, with 8 bases between. The CDR3 loop reads CASSLLRSSGANVLTF. The CDR3 DNA follows: TGTGCCAGCAGTTTACTGAGGTCCTCTGGGGCCAACGTCCTGACTTTC.